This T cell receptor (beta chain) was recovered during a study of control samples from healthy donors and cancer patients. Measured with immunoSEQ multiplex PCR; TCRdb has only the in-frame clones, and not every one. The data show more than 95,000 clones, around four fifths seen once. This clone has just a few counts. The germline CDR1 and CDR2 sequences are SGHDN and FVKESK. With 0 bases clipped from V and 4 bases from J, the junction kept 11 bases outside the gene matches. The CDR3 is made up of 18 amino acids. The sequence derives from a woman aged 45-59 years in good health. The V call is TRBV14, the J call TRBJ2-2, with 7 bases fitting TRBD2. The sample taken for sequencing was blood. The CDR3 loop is CASSQDWEGTLVTGELFF. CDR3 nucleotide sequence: TGTGCCAGCAGCCAAGATTGGGAGGGGACTCTTGTCACCGGGGAGCTGTTTTTT.